A single sample gave rise to the 30 T cell receptor beta chains below, sequenced in a study of blood T cell repertoires in COVID-19. Data came from immunoSEQ multiplex PCR; TCRdb stores just in-frame clones and leaves some out. The sample lists around 300,000 clones, 88% occurring once. Sequenced sample: peripheral blood. The source of these receptors is a woman in her forties or fifties with active or convalescent COVID-19.

This sequence joins TRBV10-3 and TRBJ2-1, with D possibly being TRBD2 (6 bases). In germline, CDR1 is ENHRY, CDR2 SYGVKD. V was clipped by 2 bases and J by 0 bases, with 11 bases between them. This CDR3 contains 16 residues. The CDR3 region is CAISEASGGSYNEQFF. For the CDR3, the DNA is TGTGCCATCAGTGAGGCGTCCGGGGGCTCCTACAATGAGCAGTTCTTC.

V usage is TRBV11-1 and J usage is TRBJ1-1; D is ambiguous. CDR3 length: 14 amino acids. Between the trimmed V and J ends, which lost 2 bases and 0 bases, there was a span of 7 bases. CDR1 and CDR2 from the germline V gene are SGHAT and FQDESV (reference sequence). The CDR3 sequence: CASSLTDMNTEAFF. The CDR3 DNA follows: TGTGCCAGCAGCTTAACAGATATGAACACTGAAGCTTTCTTT. Complete variable domain (other parts from reference TRBV11-1 and TRBJ1-1): EAEVAQSPRYKITEKSQAVAFWCDPISGHATLYWYRQILGQGPELLVQFQDESVVDDSQLPKDRFSAERLKGVDSTLKIQPAELGDSAMYLCASSLTDMNTEAFFGQGTRLTVV.

V and J are TRBV28 and TRBJ2-1; 7 positions agree with TRBD1. Germline assignment: CDR1 MDHEN and CDR2 SYDVKM. J lost 10 bases, V lost 4 bases, and 7 bases had no gene match. The CDR3 loop spans 13 amino acids. DNA of the CDR3: TGTGCCAGCAGTTCGACAGGGAGTTCCGAGCAGTTCTTC. Residues: CASSSTGSSEQFF.

This clone showed up just once. The chain joins TRBV5-4 to TRBJ2-6, with a tentative D call TRBD2 (5 bases). CDR1 and CDR2 from the germline V gene are SGHNT and YYREEE (reference sequence). V lost 2 bases, J lost 0 bases, and 9 bases lay in between. This CDR3 has 16 residues. The CDR3 protein is CASSFGLSSGANVLTF. CDR3 DNA: TGTGCCAGCAGCTTTGGACTGAGCTCTGGGGCCAACGTCCTGACTTTC. Filled out from reference TRBV5-4 and TRBJ2-6, the complete variable domain reads ETGVTQSPTHLIKTRGQQVTLRCSSQSGHNTVSWYQQALGQGPQFIFQYYREEENGRGNFPPRFSGLQFPNYSSELNVNALELDDSALYLCASSFGLSSGANVLTFGAGSRLTVL.

CDR3 sequence reads: CASSPHERGAYEQYF. The CDR3 nucleotides read TGCGCCAGCAGCCCCCACGAGCGGGGGGCTTACGAGCAGTACTTC. This rearrangement joins TRBV4-1 to TRBJ2-7; 9 bases match TRBD2. CDR3 length: 15 amino acids. The V and J ends lost 4 bases and 4 bases, in that order; junction bases with no gene match: 8. CDR1 is MGHRA and CDR2 is YSYEKL in the germline V gene.

The CDR3 protein is CASSQGLAGAYEQYF. The CDR3 DNA reads as TGCGCCAGCAGCCAAGGACTAGCGGGCGCCTACGAGCAGTACTTC. The V gene is TRBV4-3, the J gene TRBJ2-7; 10 bases map to TRBD2. Germline trimming cut 1 base from V and 2 bases from J; bases unmatched to any gene: 2. Germline CDR1 is LGHNA and CDR2 is YSLEER. This CDR3 contains 15 residues.

Concerning this clone itself: Other DNA sequences in this sample translate to the same CDR3. This chain connects TRBV5-6 to TRBJ1-3; D may be TRBD1 (6 bases). Trimming pared 1 base from V and 3 bases from J, leaving 11 bases between. Looked up from germline, CDR1 is SGHDT and CDR2 is YYEEEE. CDR3 size: 15 residues. The CDR3 DNA follows: TGTGCCAGCAGCTTGACAGGGTCGGGTGGAAACACCATATATTTT. Its protein is CASSLTGSGGNTIYF. The full variable domain, rest sourced from reference TRBV5-6 and TRBJ1-3, is DAGVTQSPTHLIKTRGQQVTLRCSPKSGHDTVSWYQQALGQGPQFIFQYYEEEERQRGNFPDRFSGHQFPNYSSELNVNALLLGDSALYLCASSLTGSGGNTIYFGEGSWLTVV.

Written as DNA, the CDR3 is TGTGCCAGCACCGTAGAGGAGACCCAGTACTTC. The encoded protein is CASTVEETQYF. The V call is TRBV6-5, the J call TRBJ2-5, with D uncertain. This CDR3 has 11 residues. Deletions cut 7 bases from V and 5 bases from J, with 8 bases between. Germline CDR1 MNHEY, CDR2 SVGAGI.

The chain couples TRBV5-1 to TRBJ2-1, with D perhaps TRBD1 (5 bases). Per the germline V gene, CDR1 is SGHRS and CDR2 is YFSETQ. CDR3 length: 15 residues. V was shortened by 0 bases and J by 3 bases, with 10 bases between the two germline ends. The CDR3, as DNA: TGCGCCAGCAGCTTGGCCGTCAGGGACTACAATGAGCAGTTCTTC. Amino acid sequence: CASSLAVRDYNEQFF.

This clone was recorded only once. The rearrangement links TRBV7-2 to TRBJ2-7, with TRBD1 matching over 11 bases. CDR1 and CDR2 from the germline V gene are SGHTA and FQGNSA. V was pared by 4 bases and J by 6 bases, with 11 bases of the junction left unmatched. This CDR3 has 16 amino acids. CDR3 in amino acids: CASSSSTPGQGGEQYF. The CDR3 DNA follows: TGTGCCAGCAGCTCTAGTACCCCGGGACAGGGGGGCGAGCAGTACTTC.

This chain uses TRBV11-3 with TRBJ2-2; 8 bases are shared with TRBD2. The CDR3 totals 20 residues. From germline, CDR1 is SGHNT and CDR2 YENEEA. J was trimmed by 2 bases and V by 0 bases; bases with no gene match: 14. The CDR3 spells CASSLEIIRRGGPNTGELFF. CDR3 DNA sequence: TGTGCCAGCAGCTTAGAAATAATTCGACGCGGGGGGCCTAACACCGGGGAGCTGTTTTTT. Full variable domain (missing parts from reference TRBV11-3 and TRBJ2-2): EAGVVQSPRYKIIEKKQPVAFWCNPISGHNTLYWYLQNLGQGPELLIRYENEEAVDDSQLPKDRFSAERLKGVDSTLKIQPAELGDSAVYLCASSLEIIRRGGPNTGELFFGEGSRLTVL.

Note on this clone: At the DNA level, this CDR3 is encoded by other sequences in the same sample as well. DNA for the CDR3: TGTGCCTGGAGTGTACAGGGGAACACTGAAGCTTTCTTT. Translating it yields CAWSVQGNTEAFF. The gene calls are TRBV30 and TRBJ1-1, with TRBD1 as a possible D gene (6 bases). Germline V lookup: CDR1 GTSNPN, CDR2 SVGIG (reference sequence). Trimming shortened V by 0 bases and J by 1 base, and 6 bases separated the two germline ends. The CDR3 is made up of 13 amino acids.

V and J are TRBV27 and TRBJ2-3; TRBD2 agrees at 10 bases. This CDR3 is 17 amino acids long. The germline V gene encodes CDR1 MNHEY and CDR2 SMNVEV (reference sequence). The J segment lost 2 bases and the V segment lost 7 bases, leaving 12 bases of the junction unmatched. CDR3 protein: CASKKLRLAGVTDTQYF. The CDR3 DNA is TGTGCCAGCAAAAAACTACGACTAGCGGGTGTCACAGATACGCAGTATTTT.

V is TRBV6-5 and J is TRBJ1-2; D may be TRBD1 (5 bases). CDR1 and CDR2 (germline): MNHEY, SVGAGI. The CDR3 extends over 15 amino acids. The V end was cut by 10 bases, the J end by 0 bases, with 18 bases between. The CDR3 nucleotides read TGTGCCAACCGTGGTGGGGCCAGACCTAACTATGGCTACACCTTC. It encodes CANRGGARPNYGYTF.

CDR3 sequence: CASSLDREGYTF. In DNA, the CDR3 is TGTGCCAGCAGCCTGGACAGGGAAGGCTACACCTTC. The rearrangement joins TRBV7-2 to TRBJ1-2, with 8 bases aligning to TRBD1. Trimming removed 5 bases from V and 8 bases from J; junction bases left unmatched: 4. This CDR3 spans 12 amino acids. Germline CDR1 SGHTA, CDR2 FQGNSA. Drawing the rest from reference TRBV7-2 and TRBJ1-2, the complete variable domain is GAGVSQSPSNKVTEKGKDVELRCDPISGHTALYWYRQSLGQGLEFLIYFQGNSAPDKSGLPSDRFSAERTGGSVSTLTIQRTQQEDSAVYLCASSLDREGYTFGSGTRLTVV.

The chain uses TRBV7-3 and TRBJ2-5, with 7 bases aligning to TRBD1. J gave up 4 bases and V 5 bases, and 13 bases lay outside the gene matches. Germline CDR1 SGHTA, CDR2 FQGTGA. This CDR3 has 16 amino acids. The CDR3 DNA follows: TGTGCCAGCAGCCCCTCGGGACCAACAGGGGCAGAGACCCAGTACTTC. The encoded protein is CASSPSGPTGAETQYF. Full variable domain (remainder filled in from reference TRBV7-3 and TRBJ2-5): GAGVSQTPSNKVTEKGKYVELRCDPISGHTALYWYRQSLGQGPEFLIYFQGTGAADDSGLPNDRFFAVRPEGSVSTLKIQRTERGDSAVYLCASSPSGPTGAETQYFGPGTRLLVL.

The CDR3 protein is CASRLLQGRNTEAFF. CDR3 DNA: TGTGCCAGCAGATTACTACAGGGGAGGAACACTGAAGCTTTCTTT. V is TRBV28 and J is TRBJ1-1; TRBD1 agrees at 7 bases. This CDR3 is built from 15 residues. Germline CDR1 is MDHEN and CDR2 is SYDVKM. Unmatched junction bases numbered 8, after V lost 6 bases and J lost 1 base.

Here the CDR3 reads CASSLATSGAKETQYF. The DNA of the CDR3 is TGTGCCAGCAGTTTAGCGACTAGCGGGGCCAAAGAGACCCAGTACTTC. This chain links TRBV28 with TRBJ2-5; TRBD2 agrees at 11 bases. This CDR3 is built from 16 residues. The ends lost 2 bases at V and 3 bases at J; junction bases unmatched: 5. Germline values: CDR1 MDHEN, CDR2 SYDVKM.

The genes are TRBV18 and TRBJ2-2; tentative D call: TRBD1 (5 bases). Trimming removed 3 bases at V and 2 bases at J, with 13 bases between. In germline, CDR1 is KGHSH, CDR2 LQKENI. The CDR3 length is 16 residues. The CDR3: CASSPVGASNTGELFF. The DNA for the CDR3 is TGTGCCAGCTCACCGGTAGGGGCGAGTAACACCGGGGAGCTGTTTTTT.

This chain connects TRBV7-2 to TRBJ2-4, with a possible D match to TRBD2 (6 bases). Per germline, CDR1 SGHTA and CDR2 FQGNSA. The CDR3 has 14 amino acids. The V and J ends lost 4 bases and 4 bases respectively, with 11 bases between them. This chain's CDR3 is CASSYSGTKNIQYF. The CDR3 DNA follows: TGTGCCAGCAGCTACTCCGGGACTAAAAACATTCAGTACTTC.

This sequence joins TRBV7-2 and TRBJ2-2; perhaps TRBD2 as D (7 bases). V dropped 0 bases and J dropped 1 base, with 9 bases sitting between them. The CDR3 contains 16 residues. From germline, CDR1 is SGHTA and CDR2 FQGNSA. The CDR3 coding sequence is TGTGCCAGCAGCTTAGCGGGAGGGGGGAACACCGGGGAGCTGTTTTTT. Its translation is CASSLAGGGNTGELFF.

The chain employs TRBV9 and TRBJ1-2; no reliable D call. Trimming took 0 bases from V and 5 from J, leaving 11 bases between them. CDR1 and CDR2 from the germline V gene are SGDLS and YYNGEE. The CDR3 has 14 amino acids. Here the CDR3 reads CASSVGEGLYGYTF. Here the CDR3 DNA reads TGTGCCAGCAGCGTAGGGGAGGGATTATATGGCTACACCTTC.

Remarks on this clone: Other nucleotide sequences in the sample specify the same CDR3. V usage is TRBV7-3 and J usage is TRBJ2-1, with TRBD2 matching over 12 bases. The V gene's germline CDR1 is SGHTA and CDR2 FQGTGA. The trim removed 5 bases at V and 3 bases at J, leaving 2 bases unmatched. This CDR3 contains 15 residues. The DNA for the CDR3 is TGTGCCAGCAGCCTACTAGCGGGGGGCTACAATGAGCAGTTCTTC. Its translation is CASSLLAGGYNEQFF.

The chain links TRBV25-1 to TRBJ2-1, with TRBD2 identical over 9 bases. CDR1 MGHDK and CDR2 SYGVNS come from the germline V gene. V shed 4 bases, J shed 5 bases, and the junction held 3 bases outside the gene matches. The CDR3 extends over 14 amino acids. CDR3 DNA: TGTGCCAGCAGTGTAAGACTAGCGGACAATGAGCAGTTCTTC. It translates to CASSVRLADNEQFF.

V is TRBV6-5 and J is TRBJ2-7; 11 positions match TRBD1. This CDR3 is 15 amino acids long. The germline V gene encodes CDR1 MNHEY and CDR2 SVGAGI. V dropped 6 bases and J dropped 2; count of bases not matched to a gene: 6. The CDR3 DNA reads as TGTGCCAGCAGATTTGGACAGGGGGCCACCTACGAGCAGTACTTC. It translates to CASRFGQGATYEQYF.

The chain couples TRBV7-2 to TRBJ1-5; 9 bases agree with TRBD1. CDR1 and CDR2 from the germline V gene are SGHTA and FQGNSA. The CDR3 contains 18 residues. The V segment lost 5 bases and the J segment 7 bases; nucleotides outside the gene matches: 18. DNA for the CDR3: TGTGCCAGCAGCCCTCGAGGTGGTAGGGACAGGGTTAAACAGCCCCAGCATTTT. This gives the protein CASSPRGGRDRVKQPQHF.

V and J are TRBV4-3 and TRBJ1-4; possibly TRBD1 for D (6 bases). Germline lookup yields CDR1 LGHNA and CDR2 YSLEER. The germline V and J ends were trimmed by 1 base and 4 bases, with 19 bases remaining between them. The CDR3 spans 18 residues. CDR3 in amino acids: CASSQGPGQGLINEKLFF. The CDR3 DNA reads as TGCGCCAGCAGCCAAGGCCCGGGACAAGGGCTGATTAATGAAAAACTGTTTTTT.

The chain joins TRBV7-9 to TRBJ2-7; perhaps TRBD2 as D (6 bases). The CDR3 covers 17 residues. Per germline, CDR1 SEHNR and CDR2 FQNEAQ (reference sequence). V lost 0 bases and J lost 0, with 15 bases in between. Here the CDR3 reads CASSLARSSVTSYEQYF. CDR3 DNA: TGTGCCAGCAGCTTAGCGCGATCTAGCGTTACCTCCTACGAGCAGTACTTC.

V and J are TRBV24-1 and TRBJ2-3; 9 positions agree with TRBD1. Germline-derived CDR1 and CDR2 are KGHDR and SFDVKD. Germline trimming cut 3 bases from V and 2 bases from J; bases unmatched to any gene: 5. The CDR3 extends over 16 amino acids. CDR3 region: CATSDAGQGNTDTQYF. The DNA of the CDR3 is TGTGCCACCAGTGATGCAGGACAGGGGAACACAGATACGCAGTATTTT.

The chain couples TRBV5-4 to TRBJ1-6; possible D gene TRBD1, 6 bases. The CDR3 consists of 15 residues. V lost 4 bases and J 5 bases, leaving 13 bases between the germline ends. Germline V lookup: CDR1 SGHNT, CDR2 YYREEE (reference sequence). The CDR3: CASSLPGGHNSPLHF. For the CDR3, the DNA is TGTGCCAGCAGCCTCCCGGGGGGGCATAATTCACCCCTCCACTTT.